This T cell receptor beta chain was sequenced during a study of cytomegalovirus exposure and HLA in healthy donors (TCRdb year 2017). Study-wide context: According to an earlier analysis of 587 of the donors, 150 million to 200 million T cells yielded over 100 million unique TCR beta sequences and more than 250 Gb of sequence data. Alongside the repertoire data, information on donor age, sex, ethnicity and CMV serostatus was compiled. To decide whether each TCR beta V gene segment behaved as functional or pseudogenic, an earlier analysis of over 500 of the donors relied on high-throughput TCR beta sequencing. Rather than using new phenotypic data, the later analysis identified candidate immune exposures from TCR beta sequences and from how often those sequences occurred across donors. An early release that covered some 640 HLA-typed donors contained approximately 300 gigabases of sequencing data and 65 million to 100 million unique TCR sequences. To study patterns of TCR occurrence, a later analysis re-analyzed previously published TCR beta repertoires from around 700 donors and added high-resolution HLA genotyping. HLA typing covered class I and class II loci at four-digit resolution. Among the roughly 400 genotyped donors, approximately 82% belonged to the genetic ancestry cluster associated with self-reported Caucasian donors. The study used immunosequencing to profile the T cell repertoires of several hundred subjects and linked those repertoires to cytomegalovirus serostatus. A later genetic analysis took genome-wide SNP genotypes for about three fifths of the 666 donors and used that subset as a discovery cohort. Typing coverage differed by locus: A, B, C, DRB1 and DQB1 were typed in roughly 620-640 donors, DQA1 in around 500, DPA1 in some 610, and DPB1 in just under 480. All discovery cohort repertoires had been generated on a single sequencing platform. Along with the approximately 650-subject first cohort, a separate validation cohort of about 110 different subjects was used. Several DR-DQ haplotypes were handled as single units for association and clustering because linkage in the cohort was strong. Across roughly 420 genotyped donors of the cohort, an average of roughly 230,000 unique TCR beta nucleotide sequences per donor were sequenced, and 15% to 20% of those sequences were non-productive. To predict cytomegalovirus infection status, the study combined high-throughput TCR immunosequencing, statistical association of individual TCRs with disease status, and machine learning. The aim of the study was to test whether cataloging public T cell receptors could identify signatures of past pathogen exposure.

This clone was observed a few times. No cognate antigen has been identified for it. No much larger clonotype is one base removed from it; base qualities were not supplied. The cohort comprised some 680 healthy bone marrow donors. Cohort members were all nominally healthy when sampled, although unrecorded immune exposures were likely present. The donor was CMV seropositive and belonged to the group of 250 to 350 seropositive cohort members. A peripheral blood sample was collected from each donor, and TCR beta sequencing was performed on peripheral blood mononuclear cells. The Qiagen DNeasy Blood Extraction Kit was used to extract genomic DNA from the blood cell samples. Library construction relied on the immunoSEQ multiplex PCR assay. For the multiplex PCR, a mixture combining 60 forward primers for TCR Vbeta segments and 13 reverse primers for TCR Jbeta segments was used. Amplification of the CDR3 region of rearranged TCR beta genes was performed with a multiplex PCR assay on genomic DNA. The Illumina HiSeq System was used to sequence the amplified TCR beta libraries as 87-base-pair reads. The study's own analysis went as follows. Across the roughly 640 repertoires, a later analysis counted 75 million to 90 million unique TCR beta chains, about 10 million of which were shared by at least two donors. To remove PCR and sequencing errors, raw reads were error-corrected and collapsed into unique sequences using a nearest-neighbor algorithm that merged closely related sequences. Alignment of CDR3 sequences to IMGT reference sequences was used to assign V, D and J gene segments. Each retained sequence needed at least a six-nucleotide match to both a V gene segment and a J gene segment. A rearrangement counted as productive if the CDR3 had no stop codons and remained in frame with V and J, and every other rearrangement counted as non-productive. Following IMGT convention, CDR3 was defined as the stretch from the second conserved V-encoded cysteine to the conserved J-encoded phenylalanine. The earlier analysis of 450 to 750 of the donors excluded any sequence lacking an unambiguous match to a single V gene segment. In an earlier analysis of 450 to 750 of the donors, a V segment was called functional when productive rearrangements were above 56.7%, and segregating when the standard deviation between donors exceeded 5%. A statistical classification framework was developed to diagnose cytomegalovirus status using the catalog of TCR beta chain sequences. In a later analysis, TCR nucleotide sequences were compared against IMGT/GENE-DB human TR gene sequences so that V and J genes could be assigned. A later analysis assigned CDR3 sequences and most-parsimonious VDJ recombination scenarios with the TCRdist pipeline. In a later analysis, each TCR beta chain was defined by its CDR3 amino acid sequence together with its V-gene family, and reads without a unique V-gene family were excluded. To address suspected cross-contamination and a sequencing artifact, a later analysis removed under 600 highly shared, low-generation-probability nucleotide sequences. In a later analysis, a clonal expansion index was calculated for each public chain from normalized within-repertoire ranks of inferred template counts. Generation probabilities in a later analysis came from a VDJ recombination model fitted to out-of-frame rearrangements, and those results were checked against IGoR. Hypergeometric tests were used in a later analysis to score TCR-TCR, TCR-HLA and TCR-CMV co-occurrence, with a repertoire-size bias correction applied to the TCR pairs. A later analysis estimated false discovery rates by permuting HLA or CMV assignments 20 times. In a later analysis, co-occurring TCRs were grouped using DBSCAN, and TCRdist sequence similarity was added for clustering within HLA-allele-positive subsets. For co-occurrence clustering, repertoires with fewer than 30,000 or more than 120,000 public chains were excluded, along with five repertoires with anomalous nucleotide sharing. In TCRdb, the immuneACCESS table is reduced to in-frame sequences with V and J assigned. These tables do not hold every clone; where another copy was compared, an unresolved V gene accounts for under half, and the others remain unexplained. For V, J and clone size, that table is used; D and trimming come from the DNA. Present in this sample are more than 140,000 clones, around 82% of which were seen just once. Of the sample, roughly 3.2% is held by the ten largest clones.

Summary of the overall study and its limitations: A group of highly shared sequence variants was considered likely to be a technical artifact of the sequencing pipeline. A further reported finding was that TCR beta sequences accurately predicted the HLA-A and HLA-B alleles for most subjects in the first cohort. When HLA alleles, especially DR and DQ, strongly co-occurred, TCR associations were difficult to assign to individual alleles. The earlier analysis of some 560 of the donors excluded some 15 rarely observed V segments, including chromosome 9 orphons, because counts were too low. Three of the identified cytomegalovirus-associated TCR beta chains were confirmed in vitro to be specific for cytomegalovirus antigens. While some public TCRs were present in many individuals, most TCR sequences turned up only very rarely across donors. An association between a missense DCLRE1C variant and V-gene and J-gene trimming of TCR beta chains was found in a later genetic analysis and replicated in an independent cohort. Immune exposure information for the cohort was limited to CMV serostatus. A later analysis associated about 17,000 TCR beta sequences with specific HLA alleles at a false discovery rate of 0.05. According to a later analysis, TCR association rates differed among HLA loci, with DRB1 alleles showing the most associated TCRs and HLA-C alleles showing the fewest. In a later analysis, HLA-associated TCR beta chains were found to be more clonally expanded and to have lower generation probabilities than equally common non-associated chains. A later analysis found that most CMV-associated TCR beta chains appeared HLA-restricted, with HLA associations seemingly driven largely by CMV exposure. The classifier was reported to diagnose cytomegalovirus status with high specificity and sensitivity in both the original and validation cohorts. In a later genetic analysis, fewer N-insertions in productive TCRs were reported among donors in an Asian-associated ancestry cluster than the approximately 710-donor mean. Because HLA typing was missing for some donors at each locus, association tests included only the typed subset. This cohort had only TCR beta chains sequenced, and the lack of alpha or paired-chain data limited which features could be detected. Presence/absence analyses assumed roughly uniform sequencing depth across donors, an assumption that may not hold. The study gave a list of 150 to 200 TCR beta chains associated with cytomegalovirus. The authors suggested that the approach could potentially be extended to other disease states and immunological phenotypes. An earlier analysis of approximately 530 of the donors showed that most TCR beta V segments appeared in productive rearrangements either about 87% or about 30% of the time, which broadly matched IMGT annotations. Correlated functional status among segregating V segments might be attributable to linkage disequilibrium, but an unknown experimental factor could not be ruled out. Several of the top co-occurrence clusters appeared to be linked to parvovirus B19, influenza, CMV and Epstein-Barr virus, according to a later analysis.

Input material: PBMCs. The sequence derives from a man between 18 and 29 years old in good health and CMV-seropositive.

CDR3 reads: CASSLSEGHEQYF. DNA sequence: TGTGCCAGCAGCTTGTCGGAGGGGCACGAGCAGTACTTC. The chain employs TRBV7-9 and TRBJ2-7, with a weak D call of TRBD2 (6 bases match). Spanning cysteine to phenylalanine, the CDR3 consists of 13 amino acids. Kept here is only the CDR3 DNA, which spans 39 bases and is read in frame from base 1. The CDR1 and CDR2 encoded by the germline V gene (reference sequence) are SEHNR and FQNEAQ. Between the V and J ends, shortened by 3 bases and 5 bases respectively, the junction contains 11 bases.